This T cell receptor (beta chain) comes out of a study of identical twins (dated by TCRdb to about 2016). Describing the broader study: TCR alpha and beta repertoires from monozygotic twins, unrelated adults of various ages and cord blood were deep-sequenced to test whether fetal clonotypes persist. Replicate twin experiments were performed at different times using different library preparation protocols to rule out contamination. Study-wide conclusions, independent of this receptor: Out-of-frame TCR alpha sharing in monozygotic twins was systematically underestimated by recombination models, whereas sharing between unrelated individuals was in agreement with the recombination models. Zero-insertion analyses could be partly confounded by invariant T cells such as MAIT and iNKT, though diverse VJ usage argued against such confounding for most clonotypes. Because the same donors could not be followed over many years, conclusions were based on cross-sectional statistical analysis. Fewer insertions were carried by abundant cord blood beta clonotypes, a similar but weaker trend appeared in young adult naive repertoires, and no such trend appeared in memory repertoires. Compared with coincidental sharing between unrelated individuals, out-of-frame TCR alpha sequences shared between twins had an excess of sequences with low generation probability. Excess twin sharing in beta out-of-frame sequences was weaker because fewer shared sequences lowered the signal-to-noise ratio.

Every donor in the study was a healthy Caucasian. The twin cohort consisted of three pairs of female monozygotic twins, all aged roughly 18 to 30 years. Peripheral blood mononuclear cells were used as the source from which RNA for TCR libraries was isolated. The library came from 5' RACE. The instrument given in TCRdb is Illumina HiSeq 2000. A universal primer binding site was added through template switching, and the final cDNA carried a unique molecular identifier so that TCR cDNA molecules could be counted accurately. Specific primers in the conserved constant-segment region were used to synthesize first-strand cDNA for TCR alpha and beta chains. To control for contamination, each cDNA library was double barcoded with a SMART-Mk sample barcode plus Illumina barcodes. Two successive PCR steps introduced TruSeq adapter sequences along with Illumina sample barcodes. The Illumina HiSeq platform was used with custom primers to sequence TCR alpha and beta cDNA libraries. In the original analysis: Raw reads were processed with MiGEC to extract unique molecular identifiers, and MiXCR was used to determine CDR3 positions. For each individual, recombination models were inferred using an EM algorithm with the repgenHMM and IGoR tools. The tcR package in R was used for shared clonotype analysis, with sharing normalized by the product of cloneset sizes. To study raw recombination without the effects of thymic and clonal selection, out-of-frame nonproductive sequences were analyzed. TCRdb redid the processing of the public reads, applying fastp at Q25 and MiXCR, and retained in-frame beta chains. Each entry is one CDR3 protein sequence, shown with its most common DNA and genes. The V and J calls shown here were made by TCRdb, not taken from the authors' results. This sample has a few hundred thousand distinct CDR3 sequences in its table, and roughly 9.5% of those were observed once. Roughly 3% of the sample is held by the ten biggest clonotypes.

This clonotype turned up a few times. The clone's antigen remains unknown. Per-nucleotide qualities are absent, and no much larger clonotype sits a single base away. CDR3 length: 13 amino acids, cysteine to phenylalanine. Kept here is only the CDR3 DNA, which spans 39 bases and is read in frame from base 1. Between the V and J ends, shortened by 0 bases and 10 bases respectively, the junction contains 10 bases. As encoded in the germline V gene, CDR1 is SGHTA while CDR2 is FQGNSA. These data were also reused for a study on yellow fever vaccine responses in identical twins. Drawing on the second study: According to the authors, in identical twins the way T cells responded to vaccination appeared partly convergent and partly personalized. The study precisely tracked vaccine-responding T cell clones in identical twins.

Sequencing input: PBMCs. This clonotype was obtained from a woman younger than 30 in good health. The chain employs TRBV7-2 and TRBJ2-1; no D gene is confidently identified. The CDR3 reads CASSLAILSEQFF. The DNA reads as follows: TGTGCCAGCAGCTTAGCGATACTGAGCGAGCAGTTCTTC.